The text below deals with one T cell receptor beta chain. The data were obtained in a study of blood T cell repertoires in COVID-19. Across the whole study: The origin of the acute and convalescent COVID-19 samples was the United States, Italy and Spain. From T cells, B-cell-depleted T cells, or PBMCs came the material, which was cDNA or gDNA.

In the source study's methods: For nucleated cells, counts were estimated from reference gene primer amplification. The table came from immunoSEQ multiplex PCR; TCRdb's copy has only in-frame clones and leaves some out. V and J calls and clone size are copied from that table; D and trimming were computed from the DNA. The repertoire includes 110,000 to 150,000 clones, around 83% of them detected once, and around 9.6% sits in the top ten. The sample comprised peripheral blood. The sequence was obtained from a man aged 55 to 69 with active or convalescent COVID-19.

The CDR3 loop is CASSLSWDSDRETQYF. The CDR3 region has the DNA TGTGCCAGCAGCTTATCTTGGGACAGTGATAGAGAGACCCAGTACTTC. The rearrangement uses TRBV7-9 and TRBJ2-5; 7 bases are a match to TRBD1. This CDR3 comprises 16 residues. The germline V gene has CDR1 SEHNR and CDR2 FQNEAQ (reference sequence). The trim removed 2 bases at V and 4 bases at J, leaving 10 bases unmatched. Looking up the rest from reference TRBV7-9 and TRBJ2-5 gives the full variable domain: DTGVSQNPRHKITKRGQNVTFRCDPISEHNRLYWYRQTLGQGPEFLTYFQNEAQLEKSRLLSDRFSAERPKGSFSTLEIQRTEQGDSAMYLCASSLSWDSDRETQYFGPGTRLLVL.